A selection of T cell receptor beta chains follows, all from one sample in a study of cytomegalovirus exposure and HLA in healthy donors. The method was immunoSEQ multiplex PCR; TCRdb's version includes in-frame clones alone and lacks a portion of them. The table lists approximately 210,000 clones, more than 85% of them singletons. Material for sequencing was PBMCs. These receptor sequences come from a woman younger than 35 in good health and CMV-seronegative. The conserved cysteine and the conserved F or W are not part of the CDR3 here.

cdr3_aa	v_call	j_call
ASSHLGTGGTGELF	TRBV4-1	TRBJ2-2
ASSPREEGEQY	TRBV7-8	TRBJ2-7
AWSVRNRRYEQY	TRBV30	TRBJ2-7
ASSPFPGQGASNYGYT	TRBV4-1	TRBJ1-2
ASSADRDYGYT	TRBV18	TRBJ1-2
ASSETGNEQF	TRBV5-4	TRBJ2-1
ASSLWTGGGETQY	TRBV28	TRBJ2-5
SVAPGTGGGETQY	TRBV29-1	TRBJ2-5
ASSVGGLASLF	TRBV5-4	TRBJ2-1
ASSFQREGYNEQF	TRBV27	TRBJ2-1
ASSLGTGTEAF	TRBV28	TRBJ1-1
ASSRQGSTEAF	TRBV11-2	TRBJ1-1